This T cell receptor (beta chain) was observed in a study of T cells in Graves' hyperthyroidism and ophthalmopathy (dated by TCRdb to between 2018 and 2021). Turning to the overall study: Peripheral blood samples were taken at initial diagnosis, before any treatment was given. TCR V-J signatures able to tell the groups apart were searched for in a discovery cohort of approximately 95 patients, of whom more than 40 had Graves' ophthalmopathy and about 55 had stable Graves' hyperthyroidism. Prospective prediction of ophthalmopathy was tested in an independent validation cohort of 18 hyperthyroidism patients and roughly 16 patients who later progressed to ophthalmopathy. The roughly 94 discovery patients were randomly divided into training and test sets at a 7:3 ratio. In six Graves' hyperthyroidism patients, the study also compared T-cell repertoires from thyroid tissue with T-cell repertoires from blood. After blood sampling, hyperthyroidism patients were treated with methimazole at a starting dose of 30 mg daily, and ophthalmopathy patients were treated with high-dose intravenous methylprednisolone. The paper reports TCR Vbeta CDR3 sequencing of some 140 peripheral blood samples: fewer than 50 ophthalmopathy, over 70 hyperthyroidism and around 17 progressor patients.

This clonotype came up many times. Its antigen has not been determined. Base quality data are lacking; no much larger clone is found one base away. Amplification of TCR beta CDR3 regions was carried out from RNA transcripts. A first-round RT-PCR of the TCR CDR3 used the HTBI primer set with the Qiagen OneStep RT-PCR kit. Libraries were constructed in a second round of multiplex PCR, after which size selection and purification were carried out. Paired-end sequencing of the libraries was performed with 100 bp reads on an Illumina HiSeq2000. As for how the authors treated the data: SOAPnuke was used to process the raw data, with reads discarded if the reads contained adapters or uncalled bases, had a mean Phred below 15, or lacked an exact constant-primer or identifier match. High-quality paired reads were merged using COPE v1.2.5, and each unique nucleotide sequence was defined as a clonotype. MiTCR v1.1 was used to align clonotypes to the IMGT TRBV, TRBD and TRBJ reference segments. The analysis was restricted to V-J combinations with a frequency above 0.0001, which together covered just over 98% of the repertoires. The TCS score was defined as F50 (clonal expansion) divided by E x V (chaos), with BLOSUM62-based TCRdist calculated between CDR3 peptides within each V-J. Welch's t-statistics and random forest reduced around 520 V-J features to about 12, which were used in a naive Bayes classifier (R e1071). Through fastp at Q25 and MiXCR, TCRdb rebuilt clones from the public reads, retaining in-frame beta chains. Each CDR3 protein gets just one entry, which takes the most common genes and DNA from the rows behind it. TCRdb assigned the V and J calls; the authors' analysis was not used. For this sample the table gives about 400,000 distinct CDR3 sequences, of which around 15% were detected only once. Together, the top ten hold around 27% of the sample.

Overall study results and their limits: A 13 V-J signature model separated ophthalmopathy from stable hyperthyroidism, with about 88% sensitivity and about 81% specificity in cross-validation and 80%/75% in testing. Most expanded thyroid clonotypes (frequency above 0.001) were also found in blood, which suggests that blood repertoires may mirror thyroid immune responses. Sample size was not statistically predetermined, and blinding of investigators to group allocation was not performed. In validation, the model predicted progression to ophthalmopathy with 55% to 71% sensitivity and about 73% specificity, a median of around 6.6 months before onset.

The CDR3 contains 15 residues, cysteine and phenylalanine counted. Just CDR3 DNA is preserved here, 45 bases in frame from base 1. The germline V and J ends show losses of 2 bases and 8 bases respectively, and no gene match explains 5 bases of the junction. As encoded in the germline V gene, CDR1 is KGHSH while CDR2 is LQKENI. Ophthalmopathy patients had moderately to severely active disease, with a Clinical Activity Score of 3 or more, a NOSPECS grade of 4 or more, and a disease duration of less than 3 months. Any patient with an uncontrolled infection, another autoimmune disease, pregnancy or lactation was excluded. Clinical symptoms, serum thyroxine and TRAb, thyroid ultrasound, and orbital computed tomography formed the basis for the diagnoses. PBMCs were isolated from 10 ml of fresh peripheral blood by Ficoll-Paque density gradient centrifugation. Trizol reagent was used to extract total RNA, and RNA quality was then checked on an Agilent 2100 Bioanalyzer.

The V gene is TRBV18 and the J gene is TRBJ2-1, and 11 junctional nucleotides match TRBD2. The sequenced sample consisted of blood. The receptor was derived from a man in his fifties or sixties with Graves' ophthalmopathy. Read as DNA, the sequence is TGTGCCAGCTCACCAACCTTAGCGGGAGGGCATGAGCAGTTCTTC. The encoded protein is CASSPTLAGGHEQFF.